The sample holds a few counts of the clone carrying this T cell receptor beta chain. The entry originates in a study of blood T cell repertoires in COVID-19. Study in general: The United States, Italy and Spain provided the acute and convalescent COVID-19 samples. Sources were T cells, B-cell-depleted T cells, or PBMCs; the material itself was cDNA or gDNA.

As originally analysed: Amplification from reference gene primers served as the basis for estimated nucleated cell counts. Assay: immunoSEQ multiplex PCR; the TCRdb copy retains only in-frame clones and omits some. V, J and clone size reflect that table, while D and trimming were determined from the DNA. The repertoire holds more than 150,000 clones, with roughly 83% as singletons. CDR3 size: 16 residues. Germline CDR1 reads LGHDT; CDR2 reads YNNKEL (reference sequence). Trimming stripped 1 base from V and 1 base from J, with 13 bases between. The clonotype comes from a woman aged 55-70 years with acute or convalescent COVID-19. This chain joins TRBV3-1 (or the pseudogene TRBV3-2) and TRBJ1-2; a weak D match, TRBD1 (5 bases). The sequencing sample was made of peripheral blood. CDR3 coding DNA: TGTGCCAGCAGCCAAGGACGGGGGGGAGGTAACTATGGCTACACCTTC. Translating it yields CASSQGRGGGNYGYTF.